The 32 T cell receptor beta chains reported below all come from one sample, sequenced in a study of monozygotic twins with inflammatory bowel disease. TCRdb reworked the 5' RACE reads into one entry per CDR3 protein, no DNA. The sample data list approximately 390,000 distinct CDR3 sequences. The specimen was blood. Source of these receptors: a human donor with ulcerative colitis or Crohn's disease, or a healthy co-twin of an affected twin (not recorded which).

The CDR3 sequence: CASSFRGEVADTQYF. This chain joins TRBV7-9 and TRBJ2-3; TCRdb indicates TRBD1, and absent DNA this call remains unverified. The CDR3 length is 15 residues. Per germline, CDR1 SEHNR and CDR2 FQNEAQ (reference sequence).

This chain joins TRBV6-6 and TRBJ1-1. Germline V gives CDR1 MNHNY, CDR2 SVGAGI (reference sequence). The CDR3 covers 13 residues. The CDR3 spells CASSYMGVTEAFF.

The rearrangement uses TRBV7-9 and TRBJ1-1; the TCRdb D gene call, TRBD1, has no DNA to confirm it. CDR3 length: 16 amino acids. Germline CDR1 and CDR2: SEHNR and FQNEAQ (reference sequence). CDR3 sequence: CASSDPDRGMNTEAFF.

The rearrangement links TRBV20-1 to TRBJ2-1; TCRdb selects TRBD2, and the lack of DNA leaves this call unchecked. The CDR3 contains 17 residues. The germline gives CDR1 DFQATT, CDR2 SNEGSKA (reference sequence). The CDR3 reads CSARDLRRLAAENEQFF.

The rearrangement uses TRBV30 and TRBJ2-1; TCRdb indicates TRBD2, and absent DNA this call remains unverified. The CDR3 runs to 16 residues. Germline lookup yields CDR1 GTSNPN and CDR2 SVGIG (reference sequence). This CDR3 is CAWSLKGLASYNEQFF. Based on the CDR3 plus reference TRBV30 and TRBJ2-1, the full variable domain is SQTIHQWPATLVQPVGSPLSLECTVEGTSNPNLYWYRQAAGRGLQLLFYSVGIGQISSEVPQNLSASRPQDRQFILSSKKLLLSDSGFYLCAWSLKGLASYNEQFFGPGTRLTVL.

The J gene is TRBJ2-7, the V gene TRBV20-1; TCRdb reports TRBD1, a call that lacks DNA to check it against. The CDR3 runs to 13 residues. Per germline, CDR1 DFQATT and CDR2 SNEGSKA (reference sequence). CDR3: CSATGTAIYEQYF.

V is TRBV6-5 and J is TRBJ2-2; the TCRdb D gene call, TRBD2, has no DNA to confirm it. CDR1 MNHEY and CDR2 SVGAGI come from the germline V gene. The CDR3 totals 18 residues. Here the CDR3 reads CASSYFSASGRAGGELFF.

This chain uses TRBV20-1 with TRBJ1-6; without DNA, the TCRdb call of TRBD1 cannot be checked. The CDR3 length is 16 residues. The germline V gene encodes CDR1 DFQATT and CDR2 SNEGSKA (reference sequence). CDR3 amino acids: CSASSGQGFGNSPLHF.

CDR3: CASSPGITEQFF. The chain combines TRBV12-3 or TRBV12-4 with TRBJ2-1; there is no DNA to check the TCRdb D call of TRBD1. The CDR3 is made up of 12 amino acids.

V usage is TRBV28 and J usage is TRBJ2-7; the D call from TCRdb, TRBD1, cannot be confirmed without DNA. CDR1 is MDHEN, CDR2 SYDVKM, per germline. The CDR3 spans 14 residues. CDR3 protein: CASLETGASYEQYF.

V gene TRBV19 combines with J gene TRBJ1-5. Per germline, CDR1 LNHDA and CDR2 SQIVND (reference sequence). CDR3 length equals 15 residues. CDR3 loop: CASSIGRDSNQPQHF. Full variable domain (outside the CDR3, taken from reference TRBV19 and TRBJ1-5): DGGITQSPKYLFRKEGQNVTLSCEQNLNHDAMYWYRQDPGQGLRLIYYSQIVNDFQKGDIAEGYSVSREKKESFPLTVTSAQKNPTAFYLCASSIGRDSNQPQHFGDGTRLSIL.

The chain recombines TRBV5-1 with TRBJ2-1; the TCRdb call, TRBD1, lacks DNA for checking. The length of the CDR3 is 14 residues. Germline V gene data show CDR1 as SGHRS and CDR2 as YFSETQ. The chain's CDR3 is CASRPPEPYNEQFF.

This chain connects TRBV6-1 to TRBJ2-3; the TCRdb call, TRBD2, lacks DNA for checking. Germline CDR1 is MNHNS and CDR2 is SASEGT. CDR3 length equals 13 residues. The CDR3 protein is CALRGGSTDTQYF.

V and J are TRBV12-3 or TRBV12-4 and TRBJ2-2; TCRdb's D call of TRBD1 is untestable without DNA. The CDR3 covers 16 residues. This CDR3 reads CASSWVQGAGTGELFF.

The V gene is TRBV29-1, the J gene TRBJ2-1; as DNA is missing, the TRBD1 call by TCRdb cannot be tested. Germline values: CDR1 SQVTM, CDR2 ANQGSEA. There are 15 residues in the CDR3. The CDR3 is CSVDPLKGRYNEQFF.

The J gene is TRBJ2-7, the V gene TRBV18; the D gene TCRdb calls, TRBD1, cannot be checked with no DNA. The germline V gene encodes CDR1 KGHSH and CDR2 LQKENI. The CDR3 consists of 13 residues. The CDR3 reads CASSPDTDREQYF.

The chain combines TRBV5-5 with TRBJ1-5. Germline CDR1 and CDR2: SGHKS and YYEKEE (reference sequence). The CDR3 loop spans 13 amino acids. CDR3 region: CASSLVNNQPQHF. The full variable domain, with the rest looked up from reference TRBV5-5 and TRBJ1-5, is DAGVTQSPTHLIKTRGQQVTLRCSPISGHKSVSWYQQVLGQGPQFIFQYYEKEERGRGNFPDRFSARQFPNYSSELNVNALLLGDSALYLCASSLVNNQPQHFGDGTRLSIL.

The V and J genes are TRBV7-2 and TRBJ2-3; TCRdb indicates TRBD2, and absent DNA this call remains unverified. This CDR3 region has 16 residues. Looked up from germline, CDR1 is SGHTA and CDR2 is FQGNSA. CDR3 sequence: CASSLVGGASTDTQYF.

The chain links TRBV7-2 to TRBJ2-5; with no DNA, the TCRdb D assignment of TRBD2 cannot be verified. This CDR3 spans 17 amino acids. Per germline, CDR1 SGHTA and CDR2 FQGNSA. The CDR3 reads CASSLAGGNSGQETQYF.

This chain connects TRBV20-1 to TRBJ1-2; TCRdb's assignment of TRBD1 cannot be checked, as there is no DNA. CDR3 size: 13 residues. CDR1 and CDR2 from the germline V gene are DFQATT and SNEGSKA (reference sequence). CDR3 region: CSAPGTGLSGYTF.

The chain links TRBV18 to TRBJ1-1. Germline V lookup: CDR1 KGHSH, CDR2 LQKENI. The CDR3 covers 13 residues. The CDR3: CASSPVVAAEAFF.

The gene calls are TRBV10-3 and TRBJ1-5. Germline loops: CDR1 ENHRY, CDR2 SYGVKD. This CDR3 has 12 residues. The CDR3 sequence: CAISQPNQPQHF.

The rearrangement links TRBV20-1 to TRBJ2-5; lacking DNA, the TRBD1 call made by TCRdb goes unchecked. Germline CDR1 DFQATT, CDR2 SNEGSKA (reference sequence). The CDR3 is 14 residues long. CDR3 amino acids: CSATLSQGGETQYF.

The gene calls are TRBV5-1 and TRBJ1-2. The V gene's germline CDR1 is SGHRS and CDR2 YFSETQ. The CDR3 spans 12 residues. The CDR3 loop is CASSLGQNGYTF.

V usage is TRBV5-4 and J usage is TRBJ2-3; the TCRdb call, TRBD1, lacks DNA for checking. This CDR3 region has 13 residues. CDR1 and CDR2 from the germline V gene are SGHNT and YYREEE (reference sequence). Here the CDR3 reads CASSLEGAATQYF. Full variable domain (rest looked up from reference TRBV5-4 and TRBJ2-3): ETGVTQSPTHLIKTRGQQVTLRCSSQSGHNTVSWYQQALGQGPQFIFQYYREEENGRGNFPPRFSGLQFPNYSSELNVNALELDDSALYLCASSLEGAATQYFGPGTRLTVL.

The CDR3 loop is CASSMLAGTGGTEAFF. The rearrangement links TRBV19 to TRBJ1-1; TCRdb's assignment of TRBD1 cannot be checked, as there is no DNA. This CDR3 spans 16 amino acids. Germline V gene lookup returns CDR1 LNHDA and CDR2 SQIVND (reference sequence).

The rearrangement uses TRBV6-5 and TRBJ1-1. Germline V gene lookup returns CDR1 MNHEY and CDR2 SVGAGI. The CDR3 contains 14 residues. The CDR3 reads CASSYSPKNTEAFF.

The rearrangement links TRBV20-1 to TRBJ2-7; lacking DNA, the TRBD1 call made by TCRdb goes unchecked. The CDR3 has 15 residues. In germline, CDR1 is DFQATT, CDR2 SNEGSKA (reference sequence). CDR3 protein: CSAPLGGSGPDEQYF.

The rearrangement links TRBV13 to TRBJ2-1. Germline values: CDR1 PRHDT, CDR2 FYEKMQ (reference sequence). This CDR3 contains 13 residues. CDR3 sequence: CASSRSPLVRQFF.

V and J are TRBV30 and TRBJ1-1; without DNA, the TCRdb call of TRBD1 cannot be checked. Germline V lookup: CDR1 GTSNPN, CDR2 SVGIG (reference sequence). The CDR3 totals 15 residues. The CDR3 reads CAWRATGQKTREAFF.

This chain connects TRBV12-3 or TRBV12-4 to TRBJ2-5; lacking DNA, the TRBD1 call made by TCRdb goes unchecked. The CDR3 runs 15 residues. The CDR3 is CASSLNVGRGETQYF.

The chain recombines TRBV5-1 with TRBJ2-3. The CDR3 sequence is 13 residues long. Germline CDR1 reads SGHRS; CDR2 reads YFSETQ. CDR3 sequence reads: CASSLDPFDTQYF.